This passage covers 32 T cell receptor beta chains from one sample sequenced in a study of T-cell reconstitution after alpha-beta-depleted transplantation in children. The TCRbeta library incorporated unique molecular identifiers. TCRdb re-called the PCR reads through MiXCR, storing one row per CDR3 protein. The sample has over 150,000 distinct CDR3 sequences, roughly 15% seen once. The specimen was PBMCs from the stem cell graft donor, collected from the stem cell graft. The receptors were gathered from a human donor who donated a stem cell graft to a child with acute lymphoblastic leukemia.

This clonotype occurred many times. This chain connects TRBV7-8 to TRBJ2-2; 11 bases line up with TRBD2. The V and J ends lost 7 bases and 6 bases, in that order; junction bases with no gene match: 10. This CDR3 is built from 16 residues. CDR1 SGHVS and CDR2 FQNEAQ come from the germline V gene. The DNA of the CDR3 is TGTGCCAGCACCGCACTAGCGGGAGTCGAATCCGGGGAGCTGTTTTTT. Amino acid sequence: CASTALAGVESGELFF.

This clonotype occurred many times. This chain uses TRBV27 with TRBJ2-7; D is unclear. Trimming left V 6 bases short and J 6 bases short, with 12 bases between. From germline, CDR1 is MNHEY and CDR2 SMNVEV (reference sequence). The CDR3 totals 12 residues. DNA for the CDR3: TGTGCCAGCAGACCCTTCGCTGGCGAGCAGTACTTC. It translates to CASRPFAGEQYF.

This clonotype occurred once. The chain is built from TRBV28 and TRBJ2-6; a weak D match, TRBD2 (5 bases). The CDR3 is 15 residues long. The germline gives CDR1 MDHEN, CDR2 SYDVKM. Trimming took off 7 bases at V and 4 bases at J, with 14 bases between the two ends. CDR3 nucleotides: TGTGCCAGCATAGAAACGGGAAGCGGGGCCAACGTCCTGACTTTC. Amino acid sequence: CASIETGSGANVLTF. The full variable domain, rest sourced from reference TRBV28 and TRBJ2-6, is DVKVTQSSRYLVKRTGEKVFLECVQDMDHENMFWYRQDPGLGLRLIYFSYDVKMKEKGDIPEGYSVSREKKERFSLILESASTNQTSMYLCASIETGSGANVLTFGAGSRLTVL.

This clonotype showed up many times. V gene TRBV5-1 combines with J gene TRBJ2-7, with D perhaps assigned TRBD1 or TRBD2 (5 bases each). This CDR3 has 15 residues. Trimming pared 4 bases from V and 0 bases from J, leaving 14 bases between. CDR1 is SGHRS and CDR2 is YFSETQ in the germline V gene. CDR3 in DNA: TGCGCCAGCAGCCGAGAAGAGGGGACCTCCTACGAGCAGTACTTC. This encodes CASSREEGTSYEQYF.

This chain uses TRBV30 with TRBJ2-7, with TRBD1 as a possible D gene (6 bases). V lost 3 bases and J lost 4, with 10 bases in between. The CDR3 contains 12 residues. Germline V lookup: CDR1 GTSNPN, CDR2 SVGIG (reference sequence). The CDR3, as DNA: TGTGCCTGGAGCTCGCAGGGGTACGAGCAGTACTTC. It encodes CAWSSQGYEQYF.

This clonotype was recorded a few times. The V call is TRBV12-3 or TRBV12-4, the J call TRBJ2-1; D assignment may be TRBD1 or TRBD2 (6 bases each). V gave up 2 bases and J gave up 4 bases, with 12 bases separating them. The CDR3 runs 15 residues. CDR3 DNA: TGTGCCAGCAGTTTACGGGGGCCTAGTTACAATGAGCAGTTCTTC. Protein sequence: CASSLRGPSYNEQFF.

This clonotype was found a few times. V usage is TRBV6-5 and J usage is TRBJ2-4; D perhaps matches TRBD2 (6 bases). V dropped 6 bases and J dropped 9 bases, with 21 bases sitting between them. The CDR3 has 15 amino acids. Germline loops: CDR1 MNHEY, CDR2 SVGAGI. This CDR3 is CASSLRLGPEGIQYF. For the CDR3, the DNA is TGTGCCAGCAGCTTACGCCTGGGGCCGGAGGGCATTCAGTACTTC.

V and J are TRBV11-2 and TRBJ1-4, with D unresolved. Trimming shortened V by 2 bases and J by 7 bases, and 8 bases separated the two germline ends. This CDR3 has 13 amino acids. Germline V gene sequence: CDR1 SGHAT, CDR2 FQNNGV. The CDR3 DNA is TGTGCCAGCAGCTTATCGGGGTTTGAAAAACTGTTTTTT. It is translated as CASSLSGFEKLFF. Drawing the rest from reference TRBV11-2 and TRBJ1-4, the complete variable domain is EAGVAQSPRYKIIEKRQSVAFWCNPISGHATLYWYQQILGQGPKLLIQFQNNGVVDDSQLPKDRFSAERLKGVDSTLKIQPAKLEDSAVYLCASSLSGFEKLFFGSGTQLSVL.

The chain recombines TRBV19 with TRBJ2-1; D is undetermined. Germline CDR1 is LNHDA and CDR2 is SQIVND (reference sequence). Trimming left V 6 bases short and J 5 bases short, with 14 bases between. The CDR3 totals 14 residues. The CDR3 here is CASSPSSADNEQFF. The CDR3 region has the DNA TGTGCCAGTAGCCCCTCGTCAGCAGACAATGAGCAGTTCTTC. The whole variable domain, remainder taken from reference TRBV19 and TRBJ2-1, is DGGITQSPKYLFRKEGQNVTLSCEQNLNHDAMYWYRQDPGQGLRLIYYSQIVNDFQKGDIAEGYSVSREKKESFPLTVTSAQKNPTAFYLCASSPSSADNEQFFGPGTRLTVL.

In its sample, this clonotype was seen many times. The V and J genes are TRBV11-3 and TRBJ2-1, with D possibly TRBD1 on 5 matching bases. Germline V gives CDR1 SGHNT, CDR2 YENEEA. V lost 0 bases and J 4 bases, leaving 13 bases between the germline ends. The CDR3 runs 16 residues. The CDR3: CASSLEGANRYNEQFF. CDR3 in DNA: TGTGCCAGCAGCTTAGAAGGGGCCAACAGGTACAATGAGCAGTTCTTC.

Turning to this clonotype: Sequence at one end of the junction differs from germline and may be a read error. This chain joins TRBV24-1 and TRBJ1-5; D perhaps matches TRBD1 (5 bases). CDR1 and CDR2 (germline): KGHDR, SFDVKD. The CDR3 is 18 amino acids. The chain's CDR3 is CSTSATMEGPWSNQPQHF. The CDR3 bases are TGTTCCACCAGTGCCACGATGGAGGGGCCTTGGAGCAATCAGCCCCAGCATTTT.

This clonotype came up a few times. With a much larger clone just one base away, this may be a read error. The chain joins TRBV29-1 to TRBJ2-6; perhaps D is TRBD1 or TRBD2 (5 bases each). The CDR3 runs 14 residues. The germline CDR1 and CDR2 sequences are SQVTM and ANQGSEA. CDR3: CSVPVGVGANGLTF. The CDR3 nucleotides are TGCAGCGTCCCCGTCGGGGTCGGGGCCAACGGCCTGACTTTC.

This clonotype was seen ten or more times. The junction differs from germline at one of its ends, possibly a read error. V gene TRBV7-9 combines with J gene TRBJ1-4, with a possible D match to TRBD1 (6 bases). The germline V gene encodes CDR1 SEHNR and CDR2 FQNEAQ (reference sequence). This CDR3 is built from 14 residues. The CDR3 loop reads CASSLAGANEKLFF. As DNA, the CDR3 is TGCGCCAGCAGCTTAGCAGGGGCTAATGAAAAACTGTTTTTT.

This clonotype was detected many times. The chain employs TRBV5-1 and TRBJ1-1; TRBD1 is a possible D gene (5 bases). CDR3 length: 14 residues. With 6 bases removed from V and 2 bases from J, the gap between germline ends came to 14 bases. Germline V gives CDR1 SGHRS, CDR2 YFSETQ. The chain's CDR3 is CASTHWGVNTEAFF. The CDR3 DNA follows: TGCGCCAGCACGCATTGGGGGGTCAACACTGAAGCTTTCTTT.

V usage is TRBV4-2 and J usage is TRBJ2-1; D call uncertain. This CDR3 has 14 amino acids. Germline CDR1 LGHNA, CDR2 YNFKEQ. V dropped 0 bases and J dropped 7 bases, with 10 bases sitting between them. CDR3 loop: CASSQERTVNEQFF. The CDR3 bases are TGTGCCAGCAGCCAAGAGAGGACCGTTAATGAGCAGTTCTTC.

This chain joins TRBV19 and TRBJ1-1; tentatively, D is TRBD1 (6 bases). This CDR3 has 16 amino acids. Trimming removed 3 bases at V and 0 bases at J, with 14 bases between. Germline lookup yields CDR1 LNHDA and CDR2 SQIVND (reference sequence). CDR3 DNA sequence: TGTGCCAGTAGTATTAGGTCGGACAGTGTGAACACTGAAGCTTTCTTT. As protein: CASSIRSDSVNTEAFF.

In its sample, this clonotype was seen a few times. A read error may be the cause here, since a much bigger clone is one base away. This chain uses TRBV10-3 with TRBJ1-2; D is ambiguous. The V gene lost 5 bases and the J gene lost 4 bases, with 11 bases spanning the gap. Germline V gene data show CDR1 as ENHRY and CDR2 as SYGVKD. The CDR3 is made up of 13 amino acids. This CDR3 reads CAISFGKTYGYTF. CDR3 coding DNA: TGTGCCATCAGTTTCGGAAAAACCTATGGCTACACCTTC.

The rearrangement joins TRBV5-1 to TRBJ2-1; D is uncertain. The CDR3 extends over 12 amino acids. Germline V gives CDR1 SGHRS, CDR2 YFSETQ. The V gene lost 2 bases and the J gene lost 8 bases, with 8 bases spanning the gap. Here the CDR3 DNA reads TGCGCCAGCAGCTTTGAGGCCCATGAGCAGTTCTTC. This gives the protein CASSFEAHEQFF.

Remarks on this clonotype: This may come from a read error, since a much larger clone is one base off. The chain combines TRBV7-9 with TRBJ2-5; D not resolved. V dropped 2 bases and J dropped 5 bases, with 15 bases sitting between them. In germline, CDR1 is SEHNR, CDR2 FQNEAQ (reference sequence). This CDR3 has 15 residues. The CDR3 protein is CASSLLGTLEETQYF. In DNA form, the CDR3 reads TGTGCCAGCAGCTTATTGGGCACCCTGGAGGAGACCCAGTACTTC. Combining the CDR3 with reference TRBV7-9 and TRBJ2-5 gives the whole variable domain DTGVSQNPRHKITKRGQNVTFRCDPISEHNRLYWYRQTLGQGPEFLTYFQNEAQLEKSRLLSDRFSAERPKGSFSTLEIQRTEQGDSAMYLCASSLLGTLEETQYFGPGTRLLVL.

This clonotype was detected ten times or more. The chain is built from TRBV5-1 and TRBJ2-1, with D tentatively TRBD2 (6 bases). The CDR3 extends over 13 amino acids. V shed 0 bases and J shed 8 bases, with 9 bases lying between them. Germline CDR1 is SGHRS and CDR2 is YFSETQ. Written as DNA, the CDR3 is TGCGCCAGCAGCTTGGCTAGCGTCGATGAGCAGTTCTTC. It yields the protein CASSLASVDEQFF.

The chain joins TRBV5-6 to TRBJ1-5; 7 bases are shared with TRBD1. Per germline, CDR1 SGHDT and CDR2 YYEEEE. The V segment lost 4 bases and the J segment 4 bases; nucleotides outside the gene matches: 11. There are 16 residues in the CDR3. The CDR3 coding sequence is TGTGCCAGCAGCGAAAACAGGGGTCCTCGGAATCAGCCCCAGCATTTT. It translates to CASSENRGPRNQPQHF.

V gene TRBV5-6 combines with J gene TRBJ1-5; D gene ambiguous. CDR1 is SGHDT and CDR2 is YYEEEE in the germline V gene. Trimming stripped 3 bases from V and 4 bases from J, with 11 bases between. The CDR3 has 14 residues. The CDR3 reads CASSWGGPNQPQHF. The CDR3 DNA reads TGTGCCAGCAGCTGGGGAGGGCCAAATCAGCCCCAGCATTTT.

This clonotype came up many times. The chain carries TRBV20-1 and TRBJ1-1; maybe TRBD1 (5 bases). The CDR3 loop spans 17 amino acids. CDR1 is DFQATT and CDR2 is SNEGSKA in the germline V gene (reference sequence). V dropped 0 bases and J dropped 3 bases, with 20 bases sitting between them. The chain's CDR3 is CSARDLGPRAWDTEAFF. CDR3 nucleotide sequence: TGCAGTGCTAGAGATCTAGGCCCCAGGGCTTGGGACACTGAAGCTTTCTTT.

This clonotype was recorded many times. This chain joins TRBV2 and TRBJ2-2, with D maybe TRBD2 (6 bases). The CDR3 is 15 amino acids. Trimming pared 4 bases from V and 1 base from J, leaving 10 bases between. CDR1 is SNHLY and CDR2 is FYNNEI in the germline V gene. The CDR3 region is CASSVNGRNTGELFF. The CDR3 DNA sequence: TGTGCCAGCAGTGTAAACGGGAGGAACACCGGGGAGCTGTTTTTT.

This clonotype appeared many times. The chain is built from TRBV20-1 and TRBJ2-3, with D unclear. In germline, CDR1 is DFQATT, CDR2 SNEGSKA (reference sequence). Trimming pared 2 bases from V and 0 bases from J, leaving 6 bases between. The CDR3 runs 13 residues. The CDR3 sequence: CSARYASTDTQYF. The CDR3 DNA reads as TGCAGTGCTAGATACGCCAGCACAGATACGCAGTATTTT.

This clonotype was detected ten times or more. The genes are TRBV29-1 and TRBJ2-5, with D perhaps being TRBD1 or TRBD2 (5 bases each). This CDR3 region has 11 residues. CDR1 is SQVTM and CDR2 is ANQGSEA in the germline V gene. V was cut by 6 bases and J by 1 base, with 6 bases left in between. CDR3 in DNA: TGCAGCGTGGGACCCCAAGAGACCCAGTACTTC. Translating it yields CSVGPQETQYF.

This clonotype was seen ten or more times. This chain connects TRBV20-1 to TRBJ2-7; D possibly corresponds to TRBD2 (5 bases). Per germline, CDR1 DFQATT and CDR2 SNEGSKA (reference sequence). With 2 bases removed from V and 7 bases from J, the gap between germline ends came to 18 bases. The CDR3 consists of 14 residues. The CDR3 nucleotides are TGCAGTGCTAGATTTGGTGAACAATCGGGGGAGCAGTACTTC. Its translation is CSARFGEQSGEQYF.

On this clonotype itself: Relative to the germline gene, one junction end is altered; a read error may explain this. This chain uses TRBV5-5 with TRBJ2-7; weak D call: TRBD2 (6 bases). This CDR3 region has 13 residues. Germline lookup yields CDR1 SGHKS and CDR2 YYEKEE (reference sequence). For the CDR3, the DNA is TGTGCCATCAGCACGGGACTTACCTACGAGCAGTACTTC. This gives the protein CAISTGLTYEQYF.

Ten or more counts support this clonotype. V gene TRBV12-3 or TRBV12-4 combines with J gene TRBJ1-5, with 8 bases aligning to TRBD1. This CDR3 has 15 residues. The J segment lost 4 bases and the V segment lost 8 bases, leaving 10 bases of the junction unmatched. Here the CDR3 DNA reads TGTGCCAGCGGACTCACAGGGGGGGGAAATCAGCCCCAGCATTTT. It specifies CASGLTGGGNQPQHF.

This clonotype appeared many times. The V gene is TRBV5-1, the J gene TRBJ2-5, with TRBD2 matching over 12 bases. Trimming cost V 4 bases and J 5 bases; bases outside gene matches: 6. The CDR3 consists of 15 residues. The germline V gene encodes CDR1 SGHRS and CDR2 YFSETQ. The CDR3: CASSRLAGAVETQYF. DNA of the CDR3: TGCGCCAGCAGCCGACTAGCGGGAGCGGTTGAGACCCAGTACTTC.

This sequence joins TRBV20-1 and TRBJ2-1; D unclear. The CDR3 is 13 amino acids. V lost 4 bases and J lost 5, with 12 bases in between. Germline loops: CDR1 DFQATT, CDR2 SNEGSKA (reference sequence). This chain's CDR3 is CSAILLRDNEQFF. CDR3 nucleotide sequence: TGCAGTGCTATCCTCCTCCGCGACAATGAGCAGTTCTTC.

This clonotype has a handful of counts. The gene calls are TRBV20-1 and TRBJ2-1; no clear D gene. In germline, CDR1 is DFQATT, CDR2 SNEGSKA (reference sequence). There are 12 residues in the CDR3. Trimming stripped 3 bases from V and 3 bases from J, with 6 bases between. CDR3 nucleotide sequence: TGCAGTGCTAGGCCTAGCTACAATGAGCAGTTCTTC. It encodes CSARPSYNEQFF.